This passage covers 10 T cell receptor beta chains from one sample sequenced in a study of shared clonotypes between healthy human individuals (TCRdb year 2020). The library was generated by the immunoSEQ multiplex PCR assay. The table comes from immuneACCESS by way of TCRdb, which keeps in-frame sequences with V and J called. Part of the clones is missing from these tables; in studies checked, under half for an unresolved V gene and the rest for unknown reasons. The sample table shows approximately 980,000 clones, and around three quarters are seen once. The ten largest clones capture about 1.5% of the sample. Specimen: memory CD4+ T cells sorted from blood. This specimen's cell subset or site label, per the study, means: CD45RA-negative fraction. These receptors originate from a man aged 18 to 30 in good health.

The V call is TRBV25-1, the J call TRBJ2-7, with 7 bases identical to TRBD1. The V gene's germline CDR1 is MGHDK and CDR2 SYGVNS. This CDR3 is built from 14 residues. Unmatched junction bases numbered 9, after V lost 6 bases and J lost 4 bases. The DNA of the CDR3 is TGTGCCAGCAGCCCCACCGACAGGGAGTACGAGCAGTACTTC. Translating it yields CASSPTDREYEQYF.

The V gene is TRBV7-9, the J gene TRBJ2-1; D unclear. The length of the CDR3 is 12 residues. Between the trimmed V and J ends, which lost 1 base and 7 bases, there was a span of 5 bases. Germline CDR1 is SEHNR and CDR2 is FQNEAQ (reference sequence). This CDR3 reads CASSLDGNEQFF. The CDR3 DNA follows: TGTGCCAGCAGCTTAGACGGTAATGAGCAGTTCTTC.

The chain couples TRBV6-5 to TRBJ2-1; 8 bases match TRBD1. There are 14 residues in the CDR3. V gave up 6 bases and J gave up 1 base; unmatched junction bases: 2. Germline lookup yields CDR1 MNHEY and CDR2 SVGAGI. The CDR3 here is CASRWTGSYNEQFF. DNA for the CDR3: TGTGCCAGCAGGTGGACAGGGTCCTACAATGAGCAGTTCTTC.

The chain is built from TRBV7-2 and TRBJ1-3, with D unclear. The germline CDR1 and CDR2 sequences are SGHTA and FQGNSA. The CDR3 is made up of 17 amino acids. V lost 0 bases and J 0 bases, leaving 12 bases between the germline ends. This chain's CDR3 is CASSLAVTTSSGNTIYF. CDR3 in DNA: TGTGCCAGCAGCTTAGCAGTCACCACCTCCTCTGGAAACACCATATATTTT.

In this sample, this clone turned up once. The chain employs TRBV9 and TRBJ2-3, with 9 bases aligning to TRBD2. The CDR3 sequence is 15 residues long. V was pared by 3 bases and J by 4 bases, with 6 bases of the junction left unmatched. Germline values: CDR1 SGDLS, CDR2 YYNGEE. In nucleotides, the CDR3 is TGTGCCAGCAGCGCTACTAGCGGGTTCTCAGATACGCAGTATTTT. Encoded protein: CASSATSGFSDTQYF. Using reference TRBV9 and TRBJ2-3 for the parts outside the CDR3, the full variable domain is DSGVTQTPKHLITATGQRVTLRCSPRSGDLSVYWYQQSLDQGLQFLIQYYNGEERAKGNILERFSAQQFPDLHSELNLSSLELGDSALYFCASSATSGFSDTQYFGPGTRLTVL.

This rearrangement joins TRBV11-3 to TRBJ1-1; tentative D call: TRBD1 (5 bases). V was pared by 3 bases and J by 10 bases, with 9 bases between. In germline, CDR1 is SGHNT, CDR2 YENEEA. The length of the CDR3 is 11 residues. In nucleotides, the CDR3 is TGTGCCAGCAGCTTTTATGGGGGAGCTTTCTTT. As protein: CASSFYGGAFF.

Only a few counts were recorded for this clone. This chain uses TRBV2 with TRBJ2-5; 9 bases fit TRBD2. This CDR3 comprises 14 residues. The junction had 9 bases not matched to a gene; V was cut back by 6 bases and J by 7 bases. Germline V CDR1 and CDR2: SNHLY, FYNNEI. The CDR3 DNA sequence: TGTGCCAGCAGCGATAGCGGGAGAAGTGGGACCCAGTACTTC. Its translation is CASSDSGRSGTQYF.

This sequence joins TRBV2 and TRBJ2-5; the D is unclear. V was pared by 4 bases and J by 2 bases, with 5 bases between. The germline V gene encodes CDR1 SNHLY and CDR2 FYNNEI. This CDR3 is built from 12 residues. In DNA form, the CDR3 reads TGTGCCAGCAGTGTCTATCAAGAGACCCAGTACTTC. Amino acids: CASSVYQETQYF. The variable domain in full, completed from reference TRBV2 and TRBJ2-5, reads EPEVTQTPSHQVTQMGQEVILRCVPISNHLYFYWYRQILGQKVEFLVSFYNNEISEKSEIFDDQFSVERPDGSNFTLKIRSTKLEDSAMYFCASSVYQETQYFGPGTRLLVL.

The DNA of the CDR3 is TGTGCCAGCAGCCCAGACGTGGGGGCCTCCTACGAGCAGTACTTC. Amino acids: CASSPDVGASYEQYF. The rearrangement uses TRBV7-2 and TRBJ2-7; D perhaps matches TRBD1 (6 bases). The germline V gene encodes CDR1 SGHTA and CDR2 FQGNSA. The CDR3 runs to 15 residues. Trimming cost V 5 bases and J 0 bases, with 14 bases left between them.

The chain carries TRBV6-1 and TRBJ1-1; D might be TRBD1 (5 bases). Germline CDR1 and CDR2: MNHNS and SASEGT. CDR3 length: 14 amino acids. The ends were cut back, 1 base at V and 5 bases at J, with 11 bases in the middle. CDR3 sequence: CASSEVPGRTEAFF. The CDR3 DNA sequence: TGTGCCAGCAGTGAAGTCCCAGGGCGGACTGAAGCTTTCTTT.